This record covers a single T cell receptor (beta chain). Multiplex touch-down PCR with TRB-A/B primers amplified rearranged V-D-J TRB sequences. TCRdb re-analysed the multiplex PCR reads in MiXCR, keeping a single row per CDR3 protein. The sample shows about 9,700 distinct CDR3 sequences, 25% to 40% of them seen only once. This sample was included in a study of T cell repertoires in aging, cancer and after chemotherapy. With 4 bases clipped from V and 6 bases from J, the junction kept 2 bases outside the gene matches. Germline V lookup: CDR1 SGHRS, CDR2 YFSETQ. CDR3 length equals 14 residues. TCR beta rearrangements were amplified from peripheral blood genomic DNA.

The chain is built from TRBV5-1 and TRBJ1-6; TRBD1 matches at 9 bases. Sample: blood. This receptor was identified in a human donor in good health. CDR3 residues: CASSGTGFNSPLHF. The DNA of the CDR3 is TGCGCCAGCAGCGGGACAGGGTTTAATTCACCCCTCCACTTT. Based on the CDR3 plus reference TRBV5-1 and TRBJ1-6, the full variable domain is KAGVTQTPRYLIKTRGQQVTLSCSPISGHRSVSWYQQTPGQGLQFLFEYFSETQRNKGNFPGRFSGRQFSNSRSEMNVSTLELGDSALYLCASSGTGFNSPLHFGNGTRLTVT.